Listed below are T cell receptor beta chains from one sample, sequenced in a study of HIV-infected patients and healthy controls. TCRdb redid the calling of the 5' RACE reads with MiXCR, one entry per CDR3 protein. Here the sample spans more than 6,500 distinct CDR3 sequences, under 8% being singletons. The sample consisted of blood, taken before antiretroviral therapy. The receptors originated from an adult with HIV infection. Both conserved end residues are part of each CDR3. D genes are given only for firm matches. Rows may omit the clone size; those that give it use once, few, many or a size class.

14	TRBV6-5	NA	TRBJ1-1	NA	TGTGCCAGCAGTTATTTGGGAGGTCACACTGAAGCTTTCTTT	CASSYLGGHTEAFF
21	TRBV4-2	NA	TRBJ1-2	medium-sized	TGTGCCAGCAGCCAAGATCGGGATGGGATCGGGACACCGAGATCCGGCTATGGCTACACCTTC	CASSQDRDGIGTPRSGYGYTF
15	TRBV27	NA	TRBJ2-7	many	TGTGCCAGCAGTTTTGGCGGGCAGGGGGGTTATGAGCAGTACTTC	CASSFGGQGGYEQYF
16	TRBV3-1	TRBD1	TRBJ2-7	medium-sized	TGTGCCAGCAGCCAGGCACAGGGGGCGCTTCGGTACGAGCAGTACTTC	CASSQAQGALRYEQYF
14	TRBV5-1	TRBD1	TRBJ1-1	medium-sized	TGCGCCAGCAGCTACAGGGGGCTGGACACTGAAGCTTTCTTT	CASSYRGLDTEAFF
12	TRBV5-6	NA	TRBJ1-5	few	TGTGCCAGCAGCTTGATCAATCAGCCCCAGCATTTT	CASSLINQPQHF
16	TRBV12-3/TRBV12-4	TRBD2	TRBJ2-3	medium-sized	TGTGCCAGCCGGCTAGCGGGAGGGCCGGGGACAGATACGCAGTATTTT	CASRLAGGPGTDTQYF
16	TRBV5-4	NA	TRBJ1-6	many	TGTGCCAGCAGCCTGGACGCTAGCTCCTATAATTCACCCCTCCACTTT	CASSLDASSYNSPLHF
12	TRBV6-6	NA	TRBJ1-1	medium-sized	TGTGCCAGCAGCGAGGCGAACACTGAAGCTTTCTTT	CASSEANTEAFF
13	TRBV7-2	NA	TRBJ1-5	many	TGTGCCAGCAGCTTACGCGGAAATCAGCCCCAGCATTTT	CASSLRGNQPQHF
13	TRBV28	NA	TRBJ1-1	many	TGTGCCAGCAGTCCCGTTGGGAACACTGAAGCTTTCTTT	CASSPVGNTEAFF
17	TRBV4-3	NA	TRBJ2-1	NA	TGCGCCAGCAGCCAAGATCCTTTTAGCGATTCCTACAATGAGCAGTTCTTC	CASSQDPFSDSYNEQFF
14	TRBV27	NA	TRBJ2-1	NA	TGTGCCAGCAAAAATCCGGACTATTACAATGAGCAGTTCTTC	CASKNPDYYNEQFF
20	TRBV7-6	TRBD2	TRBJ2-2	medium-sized	TGTGCCAGCAGCCCCCGGGCGCGACTAGCGGGGCCAGCGAACACCGGGGAGCTGTTTTTT	CASSPRARLAGPANTGELFF
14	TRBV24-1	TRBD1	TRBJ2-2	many	TGTGCCACCAGGGCAGGGGGCGACACCGGGGAGCTGTTTTTT	CATRAGGDTGELFF
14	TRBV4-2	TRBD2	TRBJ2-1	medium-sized	TGTGCCAGCAGCCAACGACTAGCCTTAAATGAGCAGTTCTTC	CASSQRLALNEQFF
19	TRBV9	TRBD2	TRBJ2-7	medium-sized	TGTGCCAGCAGCCACAGGCTGGGACTAGCGGACCGAGCGATGGACGAGCAGTACTTC	CASSHRLGLADRAMDEQYF
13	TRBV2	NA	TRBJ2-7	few	TGTGCCAGCACTAGGAGTTTGAGCTACGAGCAGTACTTC	CASTRSLSYEQYF
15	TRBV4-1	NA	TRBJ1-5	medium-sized	TGCGCCAGCAGCCAAGAAGGCGACAGGAATCAGCCCCAGCATTTT	CASSQEGDRNQPQHF
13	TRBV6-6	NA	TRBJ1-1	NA	TGTGCCAGCAGTTCAAGGGGCTATACTGAAGCTTTCTTT	CASSSRGYTEAFF
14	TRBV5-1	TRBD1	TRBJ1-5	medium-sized	TGCGCCAGCAGCTTGGGACAGGGTGGTCAGCCCCAGCATTTT	CASSLGQGGQPQHF
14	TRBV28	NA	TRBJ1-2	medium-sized	TGTGCCAGCAGTGGAGGGGGACAACCCTATGGCTACACCTTC	CASSGGGQPYGYTF
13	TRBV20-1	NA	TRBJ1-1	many	TGCAGTGCCACGGGGGGGACGAGAACTGAAGCTTTCTTT	CSATGGTRTEAFF
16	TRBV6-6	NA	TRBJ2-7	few	TGTGCCAGCAGTTACTCCCGGGGACGAGACTCCTACGAGCAGTACTTC	CASSYSRGRDSYEQYF
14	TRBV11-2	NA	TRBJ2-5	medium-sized	TGTGCCAGCAGCTTAGTCCTACCTCAAGAGACCCAGTACTTC	CASSLVLPQETQYF
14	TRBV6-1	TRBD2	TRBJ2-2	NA	TGTGCCAGCAGTCCTCCGGGACTAGCGACGGAGCTGTTTTTT	CASSPPGLATELFF
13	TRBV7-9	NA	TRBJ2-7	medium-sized	TGTGCCAGCAGCATCTCCCCTAGCTACGAGCAGTACTTC	CASSISPSYEQYF
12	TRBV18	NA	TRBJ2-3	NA	TGTGCCAGCTCTCCAACAGTGGATACGCAGTATTTT	CASSPTVDTQYF
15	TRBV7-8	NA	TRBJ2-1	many	TGTGCCAGCAGCTTAGCTTCGACAGGCGGGAATGAGCAGTTCTTC	CASSLASTGGNEQFF
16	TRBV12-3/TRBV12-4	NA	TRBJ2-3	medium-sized	TGTGCCAGCAGTCCTGGGGTAGCGAGGTCGGTGGATACGCAGTATTTT	CASSPGVARSVDTQYF